The 10 T cell receptor beta chains reported below all come from one sample, sequenced in a study of blood T cell repertoires in COVID-19. Assay used: immunoSEQ multiplex PCR; TCRdb lists only in-frame clones, some missing. This repertoire shows about 150,000 clones, roughly 83% found once; its top ten account for roughly 4.9%. The sequenced material came from PBMCs or T cells enriched from blood (not recorded which). Receptors were obtained from a man between 65 and 85 years old who had been exposed to COVID-19.

The chain recombines TRBV5-4 with TRBJ2-2; no definite D call. From germline, CDR1 is SGHNT and CDR2 YYREEE (reference sequence). V was shortened by 1 base and J by 6 bases, with 4 bases between the two germline ends. CDR3 length equals 12 residues. CDR3 coding DNA: TGTGCCAGCAGCTTGCCTTCCGGGGAGCTGTTTTTT. This sequence encodes CASSLPSGELFF.

The V and J genes are TRBV18 and TRBJ1-3, with TRBD1 matching 8 bases. Germline V gene sequence: CDR1 KGHSH, CDR2 LQKENI. CDR3 length: 13 amino acids. V lost 3 bases to trimming and J lost 7 bases; unmatched junction nucleotides: 2. CDR3 DNA sequence: TGTGCCAGCTCACCGGGACAGGACAACACCATATATTTT. This translates into CASSPGQDNTIYF.

The chain recombines TRBV5-5 with TRBJ2-7; 8 bases map to TRBD1. J gave up 4 bases and V 5 bases, and 11 bases lay outside the gene matches. Per the germline V gene, CDR1 is SGHKS and CDR2 is YYEKEE (reference sequence). The CDR3 has 15 amino acids. The CDR3 is CASSTGQGISYEQYF. The CDR3 DNA is TGTGCCAGCAGTACCGGACAGGGAATTTCTTACGAGCAGTACTTC.

J is TRBJ2-5 and V is TRBV9; 11 bases align to TRBD2. Germline V CDR1 and CDR2: SGDLS, YYNGEE. This CDR3 has 17 amino acids. V shed 3 bases and J 0 bases; nucleotides not matched to a gene: 7. CDR3 loop: CASSEGLAGGYQETQYF. The CDR3 coding sequence is TGTGCCAGCAGCGAAGGGTTAGCGGGGGGGTACCAAGAGACCCAGTACTTC.

The sample holds a few counts of this clone. CDR3 sequence reads: CASSYAANSPLHF. The CDR3 coding sequence is TGTGCCAGCAGTTACGCGGCTAATTCACCCCTCCACTTT. The chain uses TRBV6-5 and TRBJ1-6; D is unclear. This CDR3 region has 13 residues. V lost 2 bases to trimming and J lost 6 bases, with 5 bases between them. The germline V gene has CDR1 MNHEY and CDR2 SVGAGI.

This clone came up a few times. V is TRBV7-9 and J is TRBJ1-6, with D perhaps TRBD1 (5 bases). Germline lookup yields CDR1 SEHNR and CDR2 FQNEAQ (reference sequence). This CDR3 has 15 amino acids. Trimming left V 6 bases short and J 9 bases short, with 18 bases between. Written as DNA, the CDR3 is TGTGCCAGCAGGATGGGTAGTCCTGACAGTTCACCCCTCCACTTT. This sequence encodes CASRMGSPDSSPLHF.

V and J are TRBV3-1 (or the pseudogene TRBV3-2) and TRBJ2-1, with TRBD2 identical over 7 bases. Losses at the gene ends were 1 base for V and 3 bases for J; bases not matched to a gene: 3. The CDR3 runs 15 residues. Germline V gene sequence: CDR1 LGHDT, CDR2 YNNKEL (reference sequence). CDR3 nucleotides: TGTGCCAGCAGCCAAGGCAGCGGGATCTACAATGAGCAGTTCTTC. It codes for CASSQGSGIYNEQFF.

V and J are TRBV7-2 and TRBJ2-5, with TRBD1 identical over 12 bases. V lost 4 bases, J lost 5 bases, and 5 bases stayed unmatched. CDR3 length: 15 residues. Looked up from germline, CDR1 is SGHTA and CDR2 is FQGNSA. This CDR3 is CASSSRDRGRETQYF. In DNA, the CDR3 is TGTGCCAGCAGCTCCCGGGACAGGGGGCGGGAGACCCAGTACTTC.

This chain joins TRBV7-8 and TRBJ1-2; 9 bases line up with TRBD1. V lost 4 bases to trimming and J lost 5 bases; unmatched junction nucleotides: 2. Germline values: CDR1 SGHVS, CDR2 FQNEAQ. The CDR3 extends over 13 amino acids. The CDR3 region is CASSSGQGYGYTF. The CDR3 DNA follows: TGTGCCAGCAGCTCCGGACAGGGGTATGGCTACACCTTC. The variable domain in full, with the rest retrieved from reference TRBV7-8 and TRBJ1-2, is GAGVSQSPRYKVAKRGQDVALRCDPISGHVSLFWYQQALGQGPEFLTYFQNEAQLDKSGLPSDRFFAERPEGSVSTLKIQRTQQEDSAVYLCASSSGQGYGYTFGSGTRLTVV.

The V and J genes are TRBV7-9 and TRBJ2-7; the D gene is possibly TRBD2 (5 bases). From germline, CDR1 is SEHNR and CDR2 FQNEAQ (reference sequence). This CDR3 is built from 14 residues. V lost 5 bases to trimming and J lost 5 bases, with 16 bases between them. The CDR3 nucleotides read TGTGCCAGCAGCCAACCACGGGGTGCCCACGAGCAGTACTTC. Translation: CASSQPRGAHEQYF.